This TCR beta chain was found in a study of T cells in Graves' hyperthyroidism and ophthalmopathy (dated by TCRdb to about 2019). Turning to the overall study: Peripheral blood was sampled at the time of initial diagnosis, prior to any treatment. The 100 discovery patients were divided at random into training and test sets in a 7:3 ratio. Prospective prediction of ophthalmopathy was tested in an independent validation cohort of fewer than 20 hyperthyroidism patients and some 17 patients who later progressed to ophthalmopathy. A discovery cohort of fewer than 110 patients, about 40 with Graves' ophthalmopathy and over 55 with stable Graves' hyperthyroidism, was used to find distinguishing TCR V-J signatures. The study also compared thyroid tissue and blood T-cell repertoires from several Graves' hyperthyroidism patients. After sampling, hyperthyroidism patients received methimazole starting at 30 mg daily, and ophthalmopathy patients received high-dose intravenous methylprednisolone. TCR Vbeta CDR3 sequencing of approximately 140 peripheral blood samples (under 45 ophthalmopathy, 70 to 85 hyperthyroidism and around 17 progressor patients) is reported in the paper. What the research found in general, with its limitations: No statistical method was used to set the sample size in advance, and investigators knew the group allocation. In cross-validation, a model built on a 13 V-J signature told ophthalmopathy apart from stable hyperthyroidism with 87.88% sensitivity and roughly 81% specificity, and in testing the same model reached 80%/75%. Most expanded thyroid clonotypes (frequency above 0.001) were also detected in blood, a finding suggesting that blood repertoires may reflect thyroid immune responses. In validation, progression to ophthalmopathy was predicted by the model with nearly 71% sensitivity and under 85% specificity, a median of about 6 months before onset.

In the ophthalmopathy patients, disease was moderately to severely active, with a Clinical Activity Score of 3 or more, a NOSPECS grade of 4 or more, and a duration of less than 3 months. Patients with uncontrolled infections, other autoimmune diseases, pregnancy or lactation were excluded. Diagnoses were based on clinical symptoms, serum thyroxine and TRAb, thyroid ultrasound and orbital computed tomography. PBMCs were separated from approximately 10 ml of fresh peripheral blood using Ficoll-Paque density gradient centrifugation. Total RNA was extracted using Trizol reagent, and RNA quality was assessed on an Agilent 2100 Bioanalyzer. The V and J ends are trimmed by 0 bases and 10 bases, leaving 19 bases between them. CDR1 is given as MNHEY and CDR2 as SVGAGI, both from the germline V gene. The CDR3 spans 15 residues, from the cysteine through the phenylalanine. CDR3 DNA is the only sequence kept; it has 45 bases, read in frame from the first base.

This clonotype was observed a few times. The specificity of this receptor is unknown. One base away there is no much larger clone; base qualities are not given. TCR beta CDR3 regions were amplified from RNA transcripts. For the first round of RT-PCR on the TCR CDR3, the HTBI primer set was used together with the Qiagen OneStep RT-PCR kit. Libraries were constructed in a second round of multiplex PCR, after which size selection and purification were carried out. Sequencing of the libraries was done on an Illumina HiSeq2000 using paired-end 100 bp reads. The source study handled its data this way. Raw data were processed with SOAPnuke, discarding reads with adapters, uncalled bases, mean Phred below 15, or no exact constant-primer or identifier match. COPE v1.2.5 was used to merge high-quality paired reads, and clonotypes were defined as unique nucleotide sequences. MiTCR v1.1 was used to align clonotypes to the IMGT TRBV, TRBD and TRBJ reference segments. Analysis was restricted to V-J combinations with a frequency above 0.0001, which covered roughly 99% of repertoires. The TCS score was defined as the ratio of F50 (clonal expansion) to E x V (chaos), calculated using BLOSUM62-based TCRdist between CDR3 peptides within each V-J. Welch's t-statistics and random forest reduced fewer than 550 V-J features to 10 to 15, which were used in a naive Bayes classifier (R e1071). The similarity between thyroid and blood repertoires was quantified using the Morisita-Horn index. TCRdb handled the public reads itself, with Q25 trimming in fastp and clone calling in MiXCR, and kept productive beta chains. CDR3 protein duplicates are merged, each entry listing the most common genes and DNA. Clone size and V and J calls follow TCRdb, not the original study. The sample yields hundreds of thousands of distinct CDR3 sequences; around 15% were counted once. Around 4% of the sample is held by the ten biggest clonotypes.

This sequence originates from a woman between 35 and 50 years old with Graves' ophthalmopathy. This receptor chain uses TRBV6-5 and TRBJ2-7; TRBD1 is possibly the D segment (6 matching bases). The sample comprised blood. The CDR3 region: CASSYSMQGIGGQYF. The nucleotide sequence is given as TGTGCCAGCAGTTACTCGATGCAGGGGATTGGAGGACAGTACTTC.